The 5 T cell receptor beta chains in this list originate from one sample, sequenced in a study of identical twins. TCRdb redid the calling of the 5' RACE reads with MiXCR, one entry per CDR3 protein. The sample includes under 400,000 distinct CDR3 sequences, approximately 8.7% seen only once; the top ten take under 9.5%. Material: naive T cells sorted from blood. The receptor set was obtained from a woman between 45 and 60 years old in good health.

The chain couples TRBV20-1 to TRBJ2-3; D uncertain. The V gene lost 2 bases and the J gene lost 2 bases, with 8 bases spanning the gap. This CDR3 comprises 13 residues. The germline V gene has CDR1 DFQATT and CDR2 SNEGSKA (reference sequence). CDR3 sequence reads: CSARKGNTDTQYF. CDR3 sequence (DNA): TGCAGTGCTAGAAAGGGAAACACAGATACGCAGTATTTT.

This sequence joins TRBV24-1 and TRBJ2-2; TRBD1 aligns across 7 bases. The CDR3 sequence is 14 residues long. With 8 bases clipped from V and 1 base from J, the junction kept 3 bases outside the gene matches. The V gene's germline CDR1 is KGHDR and CDR2 SFDVKD. This CDR3 reads CATNGTENTGELFF. The CDR3 DNA follows: TGTGCCACCAATGGGACAGAGAACACCGGGGAGCTGTTTTTT.

The chain combines TRBV5-1 with TRBJ2-5; 13 positions agree with TRBD2. Germline CDR1 and CDR2: SGHRS and YFSETQ. Germline trimming cut 3 bases from V and 2 bases from J; bases unmatched to any gene: 10. The CDR3 is 18 residues long. CDR3 residues: CASSSRWTSGSFQETQYF. The CDR3 DNA reads as TGCGCCAGCAGCTCCAGGTGGACTAGCGGGAGTTTTCAAGAGACCCAGTACTTC.

This clonotype has just a few counts. In DNA, the CDR3 is TGTGCCAGCAGCCGCCGCGGACAGGGTGCCTACAATGAGCAGTTCTTC. Its translation: CASSRRGQGAYNEQFF. The chain is built from TRBV12-3 or TRBV12-4 and TRBJ2-1, with TRBD1 matching 8 bases. V gave up 6 bases and J gave up 2 bases; unmatched junction bases: 9. CDR3 size: 16 residues.

This clonotype was picked up many times. This chain connects TRBV20-1 to TRBJ2-3, with unresolved D. The CDR3 runs 16 residues. Germline CDR1 reads DFQATT; CDR2 reads SNEGSKA (reference sequence). Between the trimmed V and J ends, which lost 2 bases and 4 bases, there was a span of 19 bases. The CDR3 region has the DNA TGCAGTGCTAGATCCCCGTGGAGAGTTGGAGCAGATACGCAGTATTTT. Encoded protein: CSARSPWRVGADTQYF.